Listed here are 21 T cell receptor beta chains from one sample, sequenced in a study of neurological immune-mediated disorders. TCRdb redid the calling of the 5' RACE reads with MiXCR, one entry per CDR3 protein. The sample shows roughly 38,000 distinct CDR3 sequences, less than 8.5% of them seen only once. The sequencing input was PBMCs. The receptors were sampled from a woman aged 40 to 55 in good health.

This clonotype was observed at least ten times. CDR3 sequence reads: CASSSAVGGYTDTQYF. CDR3 nucleotide sequence: TGTGCCAGCAGCTCAGCAGTCGGTGGATACACAGATACGCAGTATTTT. The gene calls are TRBV7-9 and TRBJ2-3; D unclear. This CDR3 is built from 16 residues. CDR1 is SEHNR and CDR2 is FQNEAQ in the germline V gene (reference sequence). The ends were cut back, 4 bases at V and 2 bases at J, with 16 bases in the middle.

This clonotype was seen many times. V usage is TRBV10-3 and J usage is TRBJ2-3; 9 bases match TRBD1. The CDR3 runs 18 residues. The trim removed 2 bases at V and 0 bases at J, leaving 9 bases unmatched. The germline V gene encodes CDR1 ENHRY and CDR2 SYGVKD. The CDR3 here is CAISEGQGSHTSTDTQYF. DNA of the CDR3: TGTGCCATCAGTGAGGGACAGGGGTCCCATACTAGCACAGATACGCAGTATTTT.

This clonotype was counted at least ten times. V is TRBV20-1 and J is TRBJ2-1, with 10 nucleotides matching TRBD2. CDR3 length: 14 amino acids. V dropped 4 bases and J dropped 9; count of bases not matched to a gene: 9. CDR1 and CDR2 (germline): DFQATT, SNEGSKA (reference sequence). The CDR3 sequence: CSATSGRDVSEQFF. The DNA for the CDR3 is TGCAGTGCTACAAGCGGGAGGGACGTGTCTGAGCAGTTCTTC.

This clonotype was seen many times. The chain combines TRBV7-2 with TRBJ1-3; 8 positions match TRBD1. The CDR3 runs to 16 residues. Germline V gene data show CDR1 as SGHTA and CDR2 as FQGNSA. Trimming took 5 bases from V and 2 from J; bases not matched to a gene: 8. The CDR3 protein is CASSPQGAQAGNTIYF. CDR3 DNA sequence: TGTGCCAGCAGCCCTCAGGGGGCGCAAGCTGGAAACACCATATATTTT.

In its sample, this clonotype was seen many times. The chain uses TRBV2 and TRBJ1-1; D is undetermined. Germline V gives CDR1 SNHLY, CDR2 FYNNEI. V was trimmed by 8 bases and J by 2 bases, leaving 6 bases between them. The CDR3 is 11 residues long. The CDR3 reads CASGINTEAFF. The DNA for the CDR3 is TGTGCCAGCGGTATCAACACTGAAGCTTTCTTT.

J is TRBJ2-1 and V is TRBV7-6, with 7 bases that match TRBD1. The ends lost 4 bases at V and 4 bases at J; junction bases unmatched: 10. This CDR3 is 16 amino acids long. Germline CDR1 reads SGHVS; CDR2 reads FNYEAQ. The CDR3 DNA reads TGTGCCAGCAGCTCGAGACAGGGCCAACTTTACAATGAGCAGTTCTTC. Translating it yields CASSSRQGQLYNEQFF.

The table lists this clonotype with many counts. The chain recombines TRBV6-5 with TRBJ1-5, with 9 positions matching TRBD1. CDR3 length: 15 amino acids. J was trimmed by 2 bases and V by 6 bases; bases with no gene match: 5. CDR1 and CDR2 from the germline V gene are MNHEY and SVGAGI. The CDR3 DNA is TGTGCCAGCAGAGGGACAGGGATAGGCAATCAGCCCCAGCATTTT. This codes for CASRGTGIGNQPQHF.

As concerns this clonotype: This sequence may be a read error, since a much larger clone differs from it by one base. The genes are TRBV5-1 and TRBJ2-3, with D possibly TRBD2 on 6 matching bases. The CDR3 runs to 17 residues. Per the germline V gene, CDR1 is SGHRS and CDR2 is YFSETQ. CDR3 amino acids: CASRGWTPPTSTETQYF. The CDR3 DNA is TGCGCCAGCAGGGGGTGGACACCCCCTACTAGCACAGAAACGCAGTATTTT. The full variable domain, with the rest looked up from reference TRBV5-1 and TRBJ2-3, is KAGVTQTPRYLIKTRGQQVTLSCSPISGHRSVSWYQQTPGQGLQFLFEYFSETQRNKGNFPGRFSGRQFSNSRSEMNVSTLELGDSALYLCASRGWTPPTSTETQYFGPGTRLTVL.

This clonotype was observed many times. The chain uses TRBV11-2 and TRBJ2-3, with D perhaps matching TRBD2 (7 bases). V was trimmed by 5 bases and J by 5 bases, leaving 20 bases between them. The CDR3 extends over 16 amino acids. Germline loops: CDR1 SGHAT, CDR2 FQNNGV. In DNA form, the CDR3 reads TGTGCCAGCAGCGAGGGACTTACGAGGGGGGGAGATACGCAGTATTTT. Translating gives CASSEGLTRGGDTQYF. The complete variable domain, with remaining parts taken from reference TRBV11-2 and TRBJ2-3, reads EAGVAQSPRYKIIEKRQSVAFWCNPISGHATLYWYQQILGQGPKLLIQFQNNGVVDDSQLPKDRFSAERLKGVDSTLKIQPAKLEDSAVYLCASSEGLTRGGDTQYFGPGTRLTVL.

At least ten counts were recorded for this clonotype. The rearrangement uses TRBV3-1 and TRBJ2-5, with D uncertain. CDR3 length: 13 amino acids. Germline CDR1 reads LGHDT; CDR2 reads YNNKEL (reference sequence). V shed 4 bases and J shed 3 bases, with 9 bases lying between them. The CDR3 bases are TGTGCCAGCAGCCCTCCCGGAGAAGAGACCCAGTACTTC. It codes for CASSPPGEETQYF.

This clonotype has at least ten counts. One junction end disagrees with the germline gene, perhaps due to a read error. V gene TRBV7-7 combines with J gene TRBJ2-5; D not resolved. Germline CDR1 reads SSHAT; CDR2 reads FNYEAQ (reference sequence). This CDR3 has 14 amino acids. The CDR3 DNA sequence: TGTGCTAGCAGCTCCAGTACTTATCAAGAGACCCAGTACTTC. This gives the protein CASSSSTYQETQYF.

This clonotype was seen repeatedly, ten times or more. The rearrangement links TRBV6-6 to TRBJ2-1, with D maybe TRBD1 (5 bases). From germline, CDR1 is MNHNY and CDR2 SVGAGI (reference sequence). The CDR3 sequence is 15 residues long. V lost 6 bases, J lost 4 bases, and 16 bases lay in between. The CDR3 DNA is TGTGCCAGCAGCCCGGTCAGGGTGTCGTACAATGAGCAGTTCTTC. It yields the protein CASSPVRVSYNEQFF.

Many counts were recorded for this clonotype. The rearrangement links TRBV5-1 to TRBJ2-6; TRBD1 aligns across 10 bases. CDR1 is SGHRS, CDR2 YFSETQ, per germline. The CDR3 has 15 residues. Trimming at V came to 4 bases and at J to 4 bases, leaving 2 bases not matched to a gene. In DNA form, the CDR3 reads TGCGCCAGCAGCGGGACAGGGGACGGGGCCAACGTCCTGACTTTC. It is translated as CASSGTGDGANVLTF.

At least ten counts were recorded for this clonotype. The chain carries TRBV10-2 and TRBJ2-7; no reliable D call. Looked up from germline, CDR1 is WSHSY and CDR2 is SAAADI. V was shortened by 4 bases and J by 2 bases, with 6 bases between the two germline ends. The CDR3 covers 12 residues. This chain's CDR3 is CASSALTYEQYF. In DNA form, the CDR3 reads TGCGCCAGCAGTGCCCTGACCTACGAGCAGTACTTC.

This clonotype appeared many times. The chain has TRBV7-9 and TRBJ2-1; 10 bases are a match to TRBD2. The germline V gene has CDR1 SEHNR and CDR2 FQNEAQ (reference sequence). Germline trimming cut 1 base from V and 7 bases from J; bases unmatched to any gene: 13. This CDR3 has 18 residues. CDR3 region: CASSLGLAGVLEKNEQFF. The CDR3 region has the DNA TGTGCCAGCAGCTTAGGGCTAGCGGGAGTATTAGAGAAGAATGAGCAGTTCTTC.

This clonotype was counted ten times or more. This chain links TRBV7-6 with TRBJ2-2; D might be TRBD1 or TRBD2, each matching 7 bases. CDR1 is SGHVS, CDR2 FNYEAQ, per germline. Trimming left V 4 bases short and J 3 bases short, with 12 bases between. This CDR3 spans 15 amino acids. CDR3 bases: TGTGCCAGCAGCTGGGAGGGGGCCGACACCGGGGAGCTGTTTTTT. This sequence encodes CASSWEGADTGELFF.

This clonotype has at least ten counts. The CDR3 DNA is TGTGCCAGCAGCCGAAACACTGAAGCTTTCTTT. Its protein is CASSRNTEAFF. V gene TRBV3-1 combines with J gene TRBJ1-1; D remains unclear. Trimming took off 4 bases at V and 2 bases at J, with 2 bases between the two ends. The CDR3 covers 11 residues. In germline, CDR1 is LGHDT, CDR2 YNNKEL (reference sequence).

There are many counts of this clonotype. This chain uses TRBV5-1 with TRBJ1-1; 8 nucleotides align to TRBD1. The CDR3 spans 13 residues. Germline-derived CDR1 and CDR2 are SGHRS and YFSETQ. The V segment lost 4 bases and the J segment 3 bases; nucleotides outside the gene matches: 2. The CDR3 loop reads CASSMTGDTEAFF. DNA for the CDR3: TGCGCCAGCAGCATGACAGGGGACACTGAAGCTTTCTTT.

This clonotype counts as medium-sized. This rearrangement joins TRBV13 to TRBJ2-2; 10 positions match TRBD1. Germline V CDR1 and CDR2: PRHDT, FYEKMQ (reference sequence). Unmatched junction bases numbered 8, after V lost 4 bases and J lost 3 bases. The CDR3 contains 17 residues. CDR3 DNA sequence: TGTGCCAGCAGCTCCTCCCCCGGGACAGGGGACACCGGGGAGCTGTTTTTT. Its protein product is CASSSSPGTGDTGELFF.

This clonotype showed up many times. The chain joins TRBV18 to TRBJ2-7, with 12 bases lining up with TRBD2. Per germline, CDR1 KGHSH and CDR2 LQKENI. Trimming took 6 bases from V and 4 from J; bases not matched to a gene: 10. The CDR3 is made up of 16 amino acids. Here the CDR3 DNA reads TGTGCCAGCTCTACCGCCGGGACTAGCGGGTTGTACGAGCAGTACTTC. Translated: CASSTAGTSGLYEQYF.

This clonotype was counted many times. The gene calls are TRBV28 and TRBJ1-5; 7 bases are a match to TRBD1. The CDR3 has 14 amino acids. CDR1 is MDHEN, CDR2 SYDVKM, per germline. V was pared by 5 bases and J by 6 bases, with 7 bases of the junction left unmatched. The CDR3 region has the DNA TGTGCCAGCAGTCTGAGACAGGGTGTTCAGCCCCAGCATTTT. Translated, it gives CASSLRQGVQPQHF. Full variable domain (outside the CDR3, taken from reference TRBV28 and TRBJ1-5): DVKVTQSSRYLVKRTGEKVFLECVQDMDHENMFWYRQDPGLGLRLIYFSYDVKMKEKGDIPEGYSVSREKKERFSLILESASTNQTSMYLCASSLRQGVQPQHFGDGTRLSIL.